This is a list of T cell receptor beta chains from one sample in a study of T-cell reconstitution after alpha-beta-depleted transplantation in children. TCRdb redid the calling of the PCR reads with MiXCR, one entry per CDR3 protein. The table shows more than 60,000 distinct CDR3 sequences, with 6% to 8% occurring only once. This specimen consisted of PBMCs from the stem cell graft donor, obtained from the stem cell graft. The receptors here all came from a human donor who donated a stem cell graft to a child with acute lymphoblastic leukemia. CDR3s include the opening cysteine and the closing phenylalanine or tryptophan. A D gene is named only where the DNA matches it firmly. Rows give clone size only sometimes, using once, few, many, or a class for an expanded clone.

d_gene	j_gene	abundance	v_gene	CDR3aa	CDR3nt
.	TRBJ2-2	many	TRBV5-1	CASSPWTVGDTGELFF	TGCGCCAGCAGCCCGTGGACAGTTGGTGACACCGGGGAGCTGTTTTTT
.	TRBJ1-3	.	TRBV12-3/TRBV12-4	CASSLYFGFTGNTIYF	TGTGCCAGCAGTTTATACTTTGGATTCACTGGAAACACCATATATTTT
TRBD2	TRBJ2-5	many	TRBV24-1	CATSDLHSWTREQETQYF	TGTGCCACCAGTGATTTGCACTCCTGGACTAGGGAACAAGAGACCCAGTACTTC
TRBD1	TRBJ2-1	.	TRBV6-5	CASSSGTGGNEQFF	TGTGCCAGCAGTTCCGGGACAGGGGGCAATGAGCAGTTCTTC
TRBD2	TRBJ2-1	.	TRBV4-2	CASSQDTLGLAITRYNEQFF	TGTGCCAGCAGCCAAGATACCCTGGGACTAGCTATCACCCGCTACAATGAGCAGTTCTTC
TRBD2	TRBJ2-1	.	TRBV20-1	CSAPLNRLADYNEQFF	TGCAGTGCCCCGCTAAATCGACTAGCGGACTACAATGAGCAGTTCTTC
.	TRBJ2-5	few	TRBV12-3/TRBV12-4	CASSLRGGQETQYF	TGTGCCAGCAGTTTACGAGGAGGTCAAGAGACCCAGTACTTC
.	TRBJ2-4	.	TRBV7-3	CASSRGGDGNIQYF	TGTGCCAGCAGCCGAGGGGGGGACGGAAACATTCAGTACTTC
.	TRBJ1-4	many	TRBV28	CASRYRQEKLFF	TGTGCCAGCAGGTACAGACAGGAAAAACTGTTTTTT
.	TRBJ2-7	many	TRBV10-3	CAISESMREQYF	TGTGCCATCAGTGAGTCGATGCGCGAGCAGTACTTC
.	TRBJ2-2	few	TRBV6-4	CASSQQVTGELFF	TGTGCCAGCAGTCAACAGGTTACCGGGGAGCTGTTTTTT
TRBD1	TRBJ1-2	.	TRBV5-4	CDSSRDRGSGYTF	TGTGACAGCAGCCGGGACAGGGGATCTGGCTACACCTTC
TRBD2	TRBJ2-2	.	TRBV4-2	CASSREGLAGGSYTGELFF	TGTGCCAGCAGCCGAGAGGGACTAGCGGGGGGGTCGTACACCGGGGAGCTGTTTTTT
.	TRBJ2-7	many	TRBV7-2	CASISGTLSYEQYF	TGTGCCAGCATCTCCGGGACACTCTCCTACGAGCAGTACTTC
.	TRBJ2-1	many	TRBV27	CASSTLHSSYNEQFF	TGTGCCAGCAGTACTCTACATAGCTCCTACAATGAGCAGTTCTTC
.	TRBJ2-3	many	TRBV27	CASTRGAEDTQYF	TGTGCCAGCACAAGGGGGGCGGAAGATACGCAGTATTTT
.	TRBJ1-1	many	TRBV20-1	CSAVSARVRTTEAFF	TGCAGTGCCGTCTCAGCCAGGGTCCGGACCACTGAAGCTTTCTTT